A selection of T cell receptor beta chains follows, all from one sample in a study of beta chain features in type 1 diabetes. Profiled with immunoSEQ multiplex PCR; TCRdb holds only in-frame clones, not every one. The sample records about 900,000 clones, roughly 16% being singletons. What was sequenced was naive CD4+ T cells from blood. These TCRs come from a woman aged 18-29 years in good health. Each CDR3 is given with its conserved first and last residue. A D gene is named only where the DNA matches it firmly. Only some rows state a clone size, as once, few, many or a class for expanded clones.

d_gene: TRBD1; v_gene: TRBV28; abundance: few; len: 15; j_gene: TRBJ1-2; CDR3nt: TGTGCCAGCAGGGCTCGCGGGACAGGATATTATGGCTACACCTTC; CDR3aa: CASRARGTGYYGYTF
d_gene: TRBD2; v_gene: TRBV5-6; abundance: -; len: 19; j_gene: TRBJ2-1; CDR3nt: TGTGCCAGCAGCTTGGTAAGGTCTTCAGGACTAGCGACTTACAATGAGCAGTTCTTC; CDR3aa: CASSLVRSSGLATYNEQFF
d_gene: TRBD1; v_gene: TRBV4-2; abundance: -; len: 15; j_gene: TRBJ1-1; CDR3nt: TGTGCCAGCAGCCAGAAGGGACAGGCGGGTACTGAAGCTTTCTTT; CDR3aa: CASSQKGQAGTEAFF
d_gene: TRBD1; v_gene: TRBV19; abundance: -; len: 20; j_gene: TRBJ1-5; CDR3nt: TGTGCCAGTAGTCCTCGGCCGGGACAGGGGGTCCACGTAGGCAATCAGCCCCAGCATTTT; CDR3aa: CASSPRPGQGVHVGNQPQHF
d_gene: -; v_gene: TRBV20-1; abundance: few; len: 11; j_gene: TRBJ2-7; CDR3nt: TGCAGTGCTAGAGGAAAGGGTGAGCAGTACTTC; CDR3aa: CSARGKGEQYF
d_gene: -; v_gene: TRBV15; abundance: -; len: 13; j_gene: TRBJ2-7; CDR3nt: TGTGCCACACGGAAGACAGGCAACTACGAGCAGTACTTC; CDR3aa: CATRKTGNYEQYF
d_gene: -; v_gene: TRBV18; abundance: few; len: 14; j_gene: TRBJ2-7; CDR3nt: TGTGCCAGCTCAGGAACAGGGTACTTCTCCGAGCAGTACTTC; CDR3aa: CASSGTGYFSEQYF
d_gene: TRBD2; v_gene: TRBV7-9; abundance: few; len: 15; j_gene: TRBJ2-1; CDR3nt: TGTGCCAGCAGCCTCAGCGGGAGTAAGTTCAATGAGCAGTTCTTC; CDR3aa: CASSLSGSKFNEQFF
d_gene: -; v_gene: TRBV7-2; abundance: few; len: 13; j_gene: TRBJ1-2; CDR3nt: TGTGCCAGCAGCTTTCGGGCTACCGGGGGCTACACCTTC; CDR3aa: CASSFRATGGYTF
d_gene: -; v_gene: TRBV7-2; abundance: few; len: 14; j_gene: TRBJ2-7; CDR3nt: TGTGCCAGCAGCTTAGTGGCGGCTTACGACGAGCAGTACTTC; CDR3aa: CASSLVAAYDEQYF
d_gene: TRBD2; v_gene: TRBV28; abundance: -; len: 18; j_gene: TRBJ2-5; CDR3nt: TGTGCCAGCAGTTTAGGAATAGCGGGAGGCCCGTCCCAAGAGACCCAGTACTTC; CDR3aa: CASSLGIAGGPSQETQYF
d_gene: TRBD2; v_gene: TRBV7-2; abundance: -; len: 14; j_gene: TRBJ2-5; CDR3nt: TGTGCCAGCAGCTTTCTAGCGGGATTTGAGACCCAGTACTTC; CDR3aa: CASSFLAGFETQYF
d_gene: -; v_gene: TRBV7-2; abundance: -; len: 15; j_gene: TRBJ2-1; CDR3nt: TGTGCCAGCAGCCTACAGGTTACCCTTTACAATGAGCAGTTCTTC; CDR3aa: CASSLQVTLYNEQFF
d_gene: -; v_gene: TRBV10-3; abundance: -; len: 15; j_gene: TRBJ1-4; CDR3nt: TGTGCCATCAGTGAGGGGACGGCAACTAATGAAAAACTGTTTTTT; CDR3aa: CAISEGTATNEKLFF
d_gene: TRBD2; v_gene: TRBV18; abundance: -; len: 15; j_gene: TRBJ2-2; CDR3nt: TGTGCCAGCTCACGTCTAGCGGAGATCACCGGGGAGCTGTTTTTT; CDR3aa: CASSRLAEITGELFF
d_gene: TRBD1; v_gene: TRBV23-1; abundance: few; len: 18; j_gene: TRBJ2-1; CDR3nt: TGCGCCAGCAGTTCCGACGGTCCGGGACAGGTCTCCTACAATGAGCAGTTCTTC; CDR3aa: CASSSDGPGQVSYNEQFF
d_gene: -; v_gene: TRBV6-6; abundance: -; len: 12; j_gene: TRBJ2-1; CDR3nt: TGTGCCAGCAGTTACGAGTCGATTGAGCAGTTCTTC; CDR3aa: CASSYESIEQFF
d_gene: -; v_gene: TRBV7-2; abundance: -; len: 18; j_gene: TRBJ1-3; CDR3nt: TGTGCCAGCAGCCGAGGGCCGGAACGGGTTTACTCTGGAAACACCATATATTTT; CDR3aa: CASSRGPERVYSGNTIYF
d_gene: -; v_gene: TRBV5-5; abundance: -; len: 15; j_gene: TRBJ1-2; CDR3nt: TGTGCCAGCAGCGGCTTCCGGGACGGAGGTTCAGGCTACACCTTC; CDR3aa: CASSGFRDGGSGYTF
d_gene: -; v_gene: TRBV5-1; abundance: -; len: 14; j_gene: TRBJ2-7; CDR3nt: TGCGCCAGCAGCTTGGAACGGTCCGGCTACGAGCAGTACTTC; CDR3aa: CASSLERSGYEQYF
d_gene: -; v_gene: TRBV2; abundance: -; len: 13; j_gene: TRBJ1-4; CDR3nt: TGTGCCAGCAGTGAACAGGAGGGCGAAAAACTGTTTTTT; CDR3aa: CASSEQEGEKLFF
d_gene: -; v_gene: TRBV20-1; abundance: -; len: 10; j_gene: TRBJ1-1; CDR3nt: TGCAGGGGGAAGGGGACTGAAGCTTTCTTT; CDR3aa: CRGKGTEAFF
d_gene: TRBD2; v_gene: TRBV28; abundance: few; len: 16; j_gene: TRBJ2-3; CDR3nt: TGTGCCAGCAGTTTTGGTCGCGGGAGGGCCGTAGATACGCAGTATTTT; CDR3aa: CASSFGRGRAVDTQYF
d_gene: -; v_gene: TRBV6-6; abundance: -; len: 10; j_gene: TRBJ1-1; CDR3nt: TGTGCCAGCGGAAGACTCGATTGTCAATTT; CDR3aa: CASGRLDCQF
d_gene: -; v_gene: TRBV10-3; abundance: many; len: 12; j_gene: TRBJ2-4; CDR3nt: TGTGCCATCAGTGAGAGGGAAAACATTCAGTACTTC; CDR3aa: CAISERENIQYF
d_gene: -; v_gene: TRBV5-6; abundance: few; len: 12; j_gene: TRBJ2-1; CDR3nt: TGTGCCAGCAGCTTGGGCTTCAATGAGCAGTTCTTC; CDR3aa: CASSLGFNEQFF
d_gene: -; v_gene: TRBV11-2; abundance: -; len: 11; j_gene: TRBJ2-3; CDR3nt: TGTGCCAGCAGCATCACAGATACGCAGTATTTT; CDR3aa: CASSITDTQYF
d_gene: -; v_gene: TRBV7-2; abundance: -; len: 16; j_gene: TRBJ2-7; CDR3nt: TGTGCCAGCAGCTTAGGGCGGGGCGTGAGCTCCTACGAGCAGTACTTC; CDR3aa: CASSLGRGVSSYEQYF
d_gene: -; v_gene: TRBV27; abundance: -; len: 14; j_gene: TRBJ2-3; CDR3nt: TGTGCCAGCAGTCTCGGACAGATTACAGATACGCAGTATTTT; CDR3aa: CASSLGQITDTQYF
d_gene: -; v_gene: TRBV7-2; abundance: few; len: 15; j_gene: TRBJ2-1; CDR3nt: TGTGCCAGCAGCTTTCACTATTACTACTACAATGAGCAGTTCTTC; CDR3aa: CASSFHYYYYNEQFF
d_gene: -; v_gene: TRBV11-2; abundance: -; len: 11; j_gene: TRBJ2-7; CDR3nt: TGTGCCAGCAGCCCCTGGACAGAGCAGTACTTC; CDR3aa: CASSPWTEQYF
d_gene: -; v_gene: TRBV10-2; abundance: few; len: 13; j_gene: TRBJ1-5; CDR3nt: TGCGCCAGCAGTGAGTCATGGGTTGAGCCCCAGCATTTT; CDR3aa: CASSESWVEPQHF
d_gene: TRBD2; v_gene: TRBV13; abundance: -; len: 15; j_gene: TRBJ2-1; CDR3nt: TGTGCCAGCAGCCTACTGGGACTAGCGTCCTCTGAGCAGTTCTTC; CDR3aa: CASSLLGLASSEQFF
d_gene: -; v_gene: TRBV4-1; abundance: few; len: 13; j_gene: TRBJ1-3; CDR3nt: TGCGCCAGCAGCCAAGTGGTGGGGGGCACCATATATTTT; CDR3aa: CASSQVVGGTIYF
d_gene: TRBD1; v_gene: TRBV15; abundance: -; len: 16; j_gene: TRBJ2-2; CDR3nt: TGTGCCACAGGGGACCTGACAGGGAAGAACACCGGGGAGCTGTTTTTT; CDR3aa: CATGDLTGKNTGELFF
d_gene: TRBD1; v_gene: TRBV6-1; abundance: -; len: 13; j_gene: TRBJ1-5; CDR3nt: TGTGCCAGCAGCGACAGGGAAAATCAGCCCCAGCATTTT; CDR3aa: CASSDRENQPQHF
d_gene: -; v_gene: TRBV11-2; abundance: -; len: 14; j_gene: TRBJ2-1; CDR3nt: TGTGCCAGCAGCTTGGGTTCGGCGGTCAATGAGCAGTTCTTC; CDR3aa: CASSLGSAVNEQFF
d_gene: -; v_gene: TRBV15; abundance: -; len: 15; j_gene: TRBJ1-5; CDR3nt: TGTGCCACTTCCGGACGGGGGTATAGCAATCAGCCCCAGCATTTT; CDR3aa: CATSGRGYSNQPQHF
d_gene: TRBD1; v_gene: TRBV5-1; abundance: -; len: 15; j_gene: TRBJ2-5; CDR3nt: TGCGCCAGCAGCTTGGTTGGGACAGCCCAAGAGACCCAGTACTTC; CDR3aa: CASSLVGTAQETQYF
d_gene: TRBD1; v_gene: TRBV28; abundance: few; len: 17; j_gene: TRBJ2-6; CDR3nt: TGTGCCAGCAGTTCCCAACAGGGGAGCTCTGGGGCCAACGTCCTGACTTTC; CDR3aa: CASSSQQGSSGANVLTF
d_gene: TRBD2; v_gene: TRBV6-1; abundance: few; len: 15; j_gene: TRBJ2-7; CDR3nt: TGTGCCAGCAGTTCCCGGGAGCGGGGCACCTACGAGCAGTACTTC; CDR3aa: CASSSRERGTYEQYF
d_gene: -; v_gene: TRBV6-6; abundance: -; len: 11; j_gene: TRBJ2-1; CDR3nt: TGTGCCAGCAGTTACTCCGTGGGGAAGTTCTTC; CDR3aa: CASSYSVGKFF
d_gene: -; v_gene: TRBV7-9; abundance: few; len: 16; j_gene: TRBJ2-7; CDR3nt: TGTGCCAGCAGCTTAGGAGCAGGATCGGGCTGGGGCGAGCAGTACTTC; CDR3aa: CASSLGAGSGWGEQYF
d_gene: -; v_gene: TRBV5-5; abundance: -; len: 13; j_gene: TRBJ2-5; CDR3nt: TGTGCCAGCGCGGGTCCAGTGATGGAGACCCAGTACTTC; CDR3aa: CASAGPVMETQYF
d_gene: TRBD1; v_gene: TRBV6-5; abundance: -; len: 14; j_gene: TRBJ2-3; CDR3nt: TGTGCCAGCAAGTACAGGGGTCCCACAGATACGCAGTATTTT; CDR3aa: CASKYRGPTDTQYF
d_gene: -; v_gene: TRBV7-9; abundance: -; len: 14; j_gene: TRBJ2-4; CDR3nt: TGTGCCAGCAGCCCCGATGCTTACCTCGTAATTCAGTACTTC; CDR3aa: CASSPDAYLVIQYF
d_gene: TRBD2; v_gene: TRBV11-2; abundance: few; len: 15; j_gene: TRBJ2-1; CDR3nt: TGTGCCAGCAGGTTTAGCGGGAGCTCCTACAATGAGCAGTTCTTC; CDR3aa: CASRFSGSSYNEQFF
d_gene: TRBD2; v_gene: TRBV5-4; abundance: few; len: 16; j_gene: TRBJ2-1; CDR3nt: TGTGCCAGCAGCTTTCCGACTAGCGGGAGTTTCGATGAGCAGTTCTTC; CDR3aa: CASSFPTSGSFDEQFF
d_gene: -; v_gene: TRBV19; abundance: few; len: 14; j_gene: TRBJ1-5; CDR3nt: TGTGCCAGTTCAACGTCCTTTAGCAATCAGCCCCAGCATTTT; CDR3aa: CASSTSFSNQPQHF
d_gene: -; v_gene: TRBV4-2; abundance: -; len: 16; j_gene: TRBJ2-3; CDR3nt: TGTGCCAGCAGCCAAGGCTCGGGAGTAGGTACAGATACGCAGTATTTT; CDR3aa: CASSQGSGVGTDTQYF
d_gene: -; v_gene: TRBV10-1; abundance: -; len: 16; j_gene: TRBJ2-5; CDR3nt: TGCGCCAGCAGTGAGTCAGACAGGCCTGGGGGGGAGACCCAGTACTTC; CDR3aa: CASSESDRPGGETQYF
d_gene: -; v_gene: TRBV15; abundance: few; len: 14; j_gene: TRBJ1-1; CDR3nt: TGTGCCACCAGCAGAGGACGAGGAGGCACTGAAGCTTTCTTT; CDR3aa: CATSRGRGGTEAFF
d_gene: -; v_gene: TRBV7-3; abundance: few; len: 15; j_gene: TRBJ2-1; CDR3nt: TGTGCCAGCAGCCTAGACTCGAGCTCCTACAATGAGCAGTTCTTC; CDR3aa: CASSLDSSSYNEQFF
d_gene: TRBD2; v_gene: TRBV28; abundance: few; len: 17; j_gene: TRBJ2-5; CDR3nt: TGTGCCAGCAGTCCCTGGACTAGCGACATCGGCGCGGAGACCCAGTACTTC; CDR3aa: CASSPWTSDIGAETQYF
d_gene: -; v_gene: TRBV18; abundance: few; len: 13; j_gene: TRBJ1-1; CDR3nt: TGTGCCAGCCTCCGGGGGGAGAACACTGAAGCTTTCTTT; CDR3aa: CASLRGENTEAFF
d_gene: -; v_gene: TRBV7-3; abundance: -; len: 13; j_gene: TRBJ2-1; CDR3nt: TGTGCCAGCAGCTTAACTAGGCACAATGAGCAGTTCTTC; CDR3aa: CASSLTRHNEQFF
d_gene: -; v_gene: TRBV20-1; abundance: -; len: 11; j_gene: TRBJ2-1; CDR3nt: TGCAGTGCTAGGGCCCAGAATGAGCAGTTCTTC; CDR3aa: CSARAQNEQFF
d_gene: -; v_gene: TRBV28; abundance: few; len: 18; j_gene: TRBJ1-3; CDR3nt: TGTGCCAGCAGTTTGTCTCGGGGGGGAAGACGATCTGGAAACACCATATATTTT; CDR3aa: CASSLSRGGRRSGNTIYF
d_gene: -; v_gene: TRBV18; abundance: few; len: 14; j_gene: TRBJ1-2; CDR3nt: TGTGCCAGCTCACCCGGAGGGCACGGCTATGGCTACACCTTC; CDR3aa: CASSPGGHGYGYTF